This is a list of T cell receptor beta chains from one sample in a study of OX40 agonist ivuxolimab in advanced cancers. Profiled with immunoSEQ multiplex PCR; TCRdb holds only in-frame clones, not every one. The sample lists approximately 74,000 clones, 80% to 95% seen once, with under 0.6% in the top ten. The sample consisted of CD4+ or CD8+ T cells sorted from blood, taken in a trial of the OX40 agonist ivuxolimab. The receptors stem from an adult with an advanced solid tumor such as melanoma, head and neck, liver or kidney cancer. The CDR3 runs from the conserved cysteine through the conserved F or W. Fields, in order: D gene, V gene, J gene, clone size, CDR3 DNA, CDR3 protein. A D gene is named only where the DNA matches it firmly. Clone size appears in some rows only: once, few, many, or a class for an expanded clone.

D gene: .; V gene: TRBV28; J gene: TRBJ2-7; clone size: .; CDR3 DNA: TGTGCCAGCAGTTTACTGCTTTACGAGCAGTACTTC; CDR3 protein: CASSLLLYEQYF
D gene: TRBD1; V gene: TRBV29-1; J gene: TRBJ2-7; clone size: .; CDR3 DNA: TGCAGCGTTGAAGAAGGGGCAGGGGGTGTCGACGAGCAGTACTTC; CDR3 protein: CSVEEGAGGVDEQYF
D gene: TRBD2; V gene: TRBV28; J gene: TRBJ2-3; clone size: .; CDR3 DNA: TGTGCCAGCAGTTTACCGGGGGAGGGTACGCAGTATTTT; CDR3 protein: CASSLPGEGTQYF
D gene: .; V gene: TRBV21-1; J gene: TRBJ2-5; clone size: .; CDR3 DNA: TGTGCCAGCAGTAAGACTGGAACCTCCGAGACCCAGTACTTC; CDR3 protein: CASSKTGTSETQYF
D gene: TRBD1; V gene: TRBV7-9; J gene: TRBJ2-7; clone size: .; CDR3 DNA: TGTGCCAGCAGCTTAACAGGGGGGTCCAACGAGCAGTACTTC; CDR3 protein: CASSLTGGSNEQYF
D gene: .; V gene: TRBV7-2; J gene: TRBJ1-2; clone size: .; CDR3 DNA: TGTGCCAGCAGCTTAGACGGGAACGGCTACACCTTC; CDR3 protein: CASSLDGNGYTF
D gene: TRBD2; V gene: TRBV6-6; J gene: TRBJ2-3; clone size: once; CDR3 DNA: TGTGCCAGCAGCACTGCAGGGACTACCATCAGGGATACGCAGTATTTT; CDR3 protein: CASSTAGTTIRDTQYF
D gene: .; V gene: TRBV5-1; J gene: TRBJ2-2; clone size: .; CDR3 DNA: TGCGCCAGCAGCCTGGAGGGGGCCGGGGAGCTGTTTTTT; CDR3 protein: CASSLEGAGELFF
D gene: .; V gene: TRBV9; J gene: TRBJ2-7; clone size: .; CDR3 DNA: TGTGCCAGCAGCTCCGCCCCCACAGGGTACTCCTACGAGCAGTACTTC; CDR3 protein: CASSSAPTGYSYEQYF
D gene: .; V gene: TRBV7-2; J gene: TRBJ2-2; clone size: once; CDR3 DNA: TGTGCCAGCAGTCAGAACCGCCCCGGCGGGGAGCTGTTTTTT; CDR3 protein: CASSQNRPGGELFF
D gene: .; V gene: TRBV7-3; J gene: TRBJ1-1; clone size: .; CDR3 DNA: TGTGCCAGCAGCTTAGATGGAGGGGCGGACACTGAAGCTTTCTTT; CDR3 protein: CASSLDGGADTEAFF
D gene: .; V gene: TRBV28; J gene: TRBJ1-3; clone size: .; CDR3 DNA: TGTGCCAGCAGTTTAAGGAGGGCGAACGCTGGAAACACCATATATTTT; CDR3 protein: CASSLRRANAGNTIYF
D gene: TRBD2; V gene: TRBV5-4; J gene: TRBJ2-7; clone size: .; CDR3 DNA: TGTGCCAGCAGTCGTAGGACTAGCGGGAGTTACGAGCAGTACTTC; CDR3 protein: CASSRRTSGSYEQYF
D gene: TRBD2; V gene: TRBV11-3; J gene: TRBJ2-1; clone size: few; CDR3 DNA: TGTGCCAGCAGCTCCAATGGACTAGCGGGAGGAGCCTACAATGAGCAGTTCTTC; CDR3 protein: CASSSNGLAGGAYNEQFF
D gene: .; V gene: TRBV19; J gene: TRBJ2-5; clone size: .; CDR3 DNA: TGTGCCAGTAGTATCAAGGCCAGAGAGACCCAGTACTTC; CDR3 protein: CASSIKARETQYF
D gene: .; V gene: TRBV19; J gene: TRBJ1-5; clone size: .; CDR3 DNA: TGTGCCAGTAGTGACAGAGGGGATCAGCCCCAGCATTTT; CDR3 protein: CASSDRGDQPQHF
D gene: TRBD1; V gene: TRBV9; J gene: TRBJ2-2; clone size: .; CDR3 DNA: TGTGCCAGCAGCGTCGCCTCGACAGGGACCCCCGGGGAGCTGTTTTTT; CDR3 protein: CASSVASTGTPGELFF
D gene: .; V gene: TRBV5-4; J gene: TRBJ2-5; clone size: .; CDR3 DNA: TGTGCCAGCAGCCGGATGGGACTCGACCAGTACTTC; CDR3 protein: CASSRMGLDQYF
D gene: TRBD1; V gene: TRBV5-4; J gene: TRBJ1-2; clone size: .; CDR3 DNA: TGTGCCAGCAACACGGCCGGGACAGGGAGGTATGGCTACACCTTC; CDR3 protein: CASNTAGTGRYGYTF
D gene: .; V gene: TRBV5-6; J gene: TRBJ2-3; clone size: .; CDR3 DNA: TGTGCCAGCAGCCTCATGAGCACAGATACGCAGTATTTT; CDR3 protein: CASSLMSTDTQYF